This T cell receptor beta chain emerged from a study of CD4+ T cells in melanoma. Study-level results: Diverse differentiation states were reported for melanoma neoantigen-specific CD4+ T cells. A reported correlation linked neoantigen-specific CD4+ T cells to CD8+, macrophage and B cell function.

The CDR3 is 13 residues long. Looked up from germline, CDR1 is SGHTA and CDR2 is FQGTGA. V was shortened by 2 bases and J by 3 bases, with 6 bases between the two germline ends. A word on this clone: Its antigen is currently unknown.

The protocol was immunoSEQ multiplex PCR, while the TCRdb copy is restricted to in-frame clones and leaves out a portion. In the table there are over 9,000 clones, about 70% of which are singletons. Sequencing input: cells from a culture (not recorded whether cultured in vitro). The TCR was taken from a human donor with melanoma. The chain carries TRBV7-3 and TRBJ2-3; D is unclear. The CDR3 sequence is CASSLVTTDTQYF. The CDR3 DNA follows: TGTGCCAGCAGCTTAGTGACGACAGATACGCAGTATTTT.